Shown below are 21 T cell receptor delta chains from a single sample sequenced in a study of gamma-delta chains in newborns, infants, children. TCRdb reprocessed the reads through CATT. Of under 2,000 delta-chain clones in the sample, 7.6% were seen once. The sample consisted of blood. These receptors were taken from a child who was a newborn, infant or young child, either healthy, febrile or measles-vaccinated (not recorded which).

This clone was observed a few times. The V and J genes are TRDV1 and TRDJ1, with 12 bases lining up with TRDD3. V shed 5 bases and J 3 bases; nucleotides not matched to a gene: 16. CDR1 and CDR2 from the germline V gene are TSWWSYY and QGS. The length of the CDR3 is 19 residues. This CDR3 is CALGRTEGTTGGYSDKLIF. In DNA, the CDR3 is TGTGCTCTTGGGAGAACCGAGGGGACGACTGGGGGATACTCCGATAAACTCATCTTT.

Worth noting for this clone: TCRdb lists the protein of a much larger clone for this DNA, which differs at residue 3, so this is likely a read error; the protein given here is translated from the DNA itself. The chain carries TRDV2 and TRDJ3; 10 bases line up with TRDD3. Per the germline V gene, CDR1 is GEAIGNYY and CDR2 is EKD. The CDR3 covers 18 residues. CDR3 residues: CAFDTGGFYSWDTRQMFF. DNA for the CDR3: TGTGCCTTTGACACTGGGGGATTCTACTCCTGGGACACCCGACAGATGTTTTTC.

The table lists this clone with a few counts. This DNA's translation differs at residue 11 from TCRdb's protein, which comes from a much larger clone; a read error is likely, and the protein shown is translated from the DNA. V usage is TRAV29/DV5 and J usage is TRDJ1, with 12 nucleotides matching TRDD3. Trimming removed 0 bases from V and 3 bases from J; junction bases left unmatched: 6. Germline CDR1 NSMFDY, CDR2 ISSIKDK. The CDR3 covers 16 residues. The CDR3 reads CAASAGGYAYADKLIF. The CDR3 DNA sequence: TGTGCAGCAAGCGCTGGGGGATACGCATACGCCGATAAACTCATCTTT. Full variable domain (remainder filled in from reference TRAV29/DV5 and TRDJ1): DQQVKQNSPSLSVQEGRISILNCDYTNSMFDYFLWYKKYPAEGPTFLISISSIKDKNEDGRFTVFLNKSAKHLSLHIVPSQPGDSAVYFCAASAGGYAYADKLIFGKGTRVTVEP.

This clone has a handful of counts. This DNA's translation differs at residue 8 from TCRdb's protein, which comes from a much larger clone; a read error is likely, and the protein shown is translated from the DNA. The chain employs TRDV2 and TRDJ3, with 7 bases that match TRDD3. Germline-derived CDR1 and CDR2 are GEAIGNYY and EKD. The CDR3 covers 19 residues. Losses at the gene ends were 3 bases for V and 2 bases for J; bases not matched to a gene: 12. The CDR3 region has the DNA TGTGCCTGTGACTCCGGGGATATGTATACCGCCTGGGACACCCGACAGATGTTTTTC. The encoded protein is CACDSGDMYTAWDTRQMFF.

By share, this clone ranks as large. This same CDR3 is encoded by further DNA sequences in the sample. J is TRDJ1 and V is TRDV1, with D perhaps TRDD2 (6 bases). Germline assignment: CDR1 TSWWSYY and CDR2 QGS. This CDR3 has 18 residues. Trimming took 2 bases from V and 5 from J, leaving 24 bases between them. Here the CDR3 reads CALGEAFPHSLLRDKLIF. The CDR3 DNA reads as TGTGCTCTTGGGGAAGCCTTCCCACACTCCCTCCTCCGAGATAAACTCATCTTT.

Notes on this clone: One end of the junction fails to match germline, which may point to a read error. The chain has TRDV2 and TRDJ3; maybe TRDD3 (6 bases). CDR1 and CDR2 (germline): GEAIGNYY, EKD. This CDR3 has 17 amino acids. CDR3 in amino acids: CATLGIHVSLATRQLFF. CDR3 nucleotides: TGTGCCACGCTGGGGATTCACGTCTCCTTGGCCACCCGACAGTTGTTTTTC.

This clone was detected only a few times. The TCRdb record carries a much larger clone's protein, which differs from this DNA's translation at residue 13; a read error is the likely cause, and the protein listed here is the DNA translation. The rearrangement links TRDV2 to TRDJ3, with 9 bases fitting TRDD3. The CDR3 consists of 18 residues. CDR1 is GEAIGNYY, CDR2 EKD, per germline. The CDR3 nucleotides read TGTGCCTGTGACACCGTACTGGGGGACGCCTGGGACGCCCGACAGATGTTTTTC. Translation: CACDTVLGDAWDARQMFF.

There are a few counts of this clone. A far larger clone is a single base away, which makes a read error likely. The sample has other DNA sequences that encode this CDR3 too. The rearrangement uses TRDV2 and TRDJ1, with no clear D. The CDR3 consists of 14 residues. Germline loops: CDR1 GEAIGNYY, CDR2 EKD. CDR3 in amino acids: CACDTPLNTDKLIF. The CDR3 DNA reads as TGCGCCTGTGACACCCCTCTCAACACCGATAAACTCATCTTT.

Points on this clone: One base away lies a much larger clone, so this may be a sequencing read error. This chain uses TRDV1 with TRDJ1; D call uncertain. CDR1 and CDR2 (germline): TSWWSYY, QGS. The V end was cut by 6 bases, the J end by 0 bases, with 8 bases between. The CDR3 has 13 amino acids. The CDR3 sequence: CALGSRYTDKLIF. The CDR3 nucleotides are TGTGCTCTTGGAAGCCGGTACACCGATAAACTCATCTTT.

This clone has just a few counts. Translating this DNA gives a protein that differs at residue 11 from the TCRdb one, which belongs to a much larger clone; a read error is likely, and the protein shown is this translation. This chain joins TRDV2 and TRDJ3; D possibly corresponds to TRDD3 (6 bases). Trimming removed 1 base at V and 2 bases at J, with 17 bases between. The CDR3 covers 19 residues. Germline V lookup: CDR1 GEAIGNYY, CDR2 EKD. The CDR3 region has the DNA TGTGCCTGTGACACGCTGGGGATTAAAGGCCCCTGGGACACCCGACAGATGTTTTTC. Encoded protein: CACDTLGIKGPWDTRQMFF.

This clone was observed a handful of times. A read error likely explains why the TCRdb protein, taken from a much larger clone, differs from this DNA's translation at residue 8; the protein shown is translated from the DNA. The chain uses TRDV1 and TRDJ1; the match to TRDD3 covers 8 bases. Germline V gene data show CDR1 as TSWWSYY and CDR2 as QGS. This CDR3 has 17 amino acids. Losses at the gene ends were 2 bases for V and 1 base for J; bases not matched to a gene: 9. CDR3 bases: TGTGCTCTTGGGGAAGGACCTGCTGGGGGACCCACCGATAAACTCATCTTT. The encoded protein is CALGEGPAGGPTDKLIF.

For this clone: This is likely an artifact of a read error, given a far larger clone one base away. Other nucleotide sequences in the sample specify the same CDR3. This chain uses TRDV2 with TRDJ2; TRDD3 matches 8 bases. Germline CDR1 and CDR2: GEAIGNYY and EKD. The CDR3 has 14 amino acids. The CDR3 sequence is CACDTWGMTAQLFF. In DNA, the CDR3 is TGTGCCTGTGACACCTGGGGGATGACAGCACAGCTCTTCTTT.

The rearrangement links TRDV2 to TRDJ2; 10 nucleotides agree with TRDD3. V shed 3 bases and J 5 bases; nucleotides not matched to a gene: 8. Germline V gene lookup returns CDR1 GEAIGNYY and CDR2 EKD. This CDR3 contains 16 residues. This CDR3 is CACDERGDTCTAQLFF. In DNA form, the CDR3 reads TGTGCCTGTGACGAAAGGGGGGATACGTGTACAGCACAACTCTTCTTT.

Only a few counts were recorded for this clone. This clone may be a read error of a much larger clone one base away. Here the CDR3 reads CALGELGDHGGILSQHSKLIF. The CDR3 DNA reads TGTGCTCTTGGGGAACTGGGAGACCATGGGGGGATACTCTCCCAACACTCGAAACTCATCTTT. This chain connects TRDV1 to TRDJ1; 9 positions match TRDD3. Germline CDR1 TSWWSYY, CDR2 QGS. Germline trimming cut 0 bases from V and 8 bases from J; bases unmatched to any gene: 25. The CDR3 totals 21 residues.

The CDR3 region is CATGGYAYTYTLIF. The DNA of the CDR3 is TGTGCCACTGGGGGATACGCGTACACCTATACACTCATCTTT. J is TRDJ1 and V is TRDV2, with 13 bases fitting TRDD3. V was clipped by 9 bases and J by 10 bases; unmatched bases: 13. From germline, CDR1 is GEAIGNYY and CDR2 EKD. This CDR3 is built from 14 residues.

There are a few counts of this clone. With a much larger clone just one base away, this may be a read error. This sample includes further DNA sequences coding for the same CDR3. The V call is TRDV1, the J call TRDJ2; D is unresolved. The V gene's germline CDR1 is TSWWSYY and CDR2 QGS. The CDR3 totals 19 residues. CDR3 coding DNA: TGTGCTCTTGGGGATCCACTTTTCCATACAGGGGTTTTGACAGCACAACTCTTCTTC. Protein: CALGDPLFHTGVLTAQLFF.

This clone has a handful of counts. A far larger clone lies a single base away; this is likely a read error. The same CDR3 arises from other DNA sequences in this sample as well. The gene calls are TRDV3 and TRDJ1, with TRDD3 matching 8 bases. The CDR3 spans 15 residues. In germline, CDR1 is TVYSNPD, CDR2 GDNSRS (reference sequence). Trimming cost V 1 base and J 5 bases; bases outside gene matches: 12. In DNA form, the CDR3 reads TGTGCCTTTACCCTTCGCACTGGGGGCCCAGATAAACTCATCTTT. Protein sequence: CAFTLRTGGPDKLIF.

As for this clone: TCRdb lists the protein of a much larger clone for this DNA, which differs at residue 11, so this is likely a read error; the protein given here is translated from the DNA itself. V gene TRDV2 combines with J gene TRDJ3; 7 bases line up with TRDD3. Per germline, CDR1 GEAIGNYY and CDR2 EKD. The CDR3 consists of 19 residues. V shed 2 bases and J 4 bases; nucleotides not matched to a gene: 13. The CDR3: CACDRPLGIGPWDTRQMFF. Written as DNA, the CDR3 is TGTGCCTGTGACAGACCCTTGGGGATAGGGCCGTGGGACACCCGACAGATGTTTTTC.

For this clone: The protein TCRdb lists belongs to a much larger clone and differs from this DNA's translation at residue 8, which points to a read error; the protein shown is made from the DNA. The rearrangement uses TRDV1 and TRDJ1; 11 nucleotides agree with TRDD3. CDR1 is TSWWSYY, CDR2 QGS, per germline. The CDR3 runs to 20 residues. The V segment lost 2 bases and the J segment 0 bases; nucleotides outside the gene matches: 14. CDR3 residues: CALGEEGPGGYPVYTDKLIF. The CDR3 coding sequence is TGTGCTCTTGGGGAAGAGGGTCCTGGGGGATACCCTGTGTACACCGATAAACTCATCTTT.

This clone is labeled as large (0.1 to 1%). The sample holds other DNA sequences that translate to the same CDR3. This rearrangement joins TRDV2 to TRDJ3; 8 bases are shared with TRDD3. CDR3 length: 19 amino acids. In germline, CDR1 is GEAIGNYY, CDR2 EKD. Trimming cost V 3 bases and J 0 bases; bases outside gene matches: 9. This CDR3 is CACDPVLGAVSWDTRQMFF. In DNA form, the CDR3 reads TGTGCCTGTGACCCTGTACTGGGGGCCGTCTCCTGGGACACCCGACAGATGTTTTTC.

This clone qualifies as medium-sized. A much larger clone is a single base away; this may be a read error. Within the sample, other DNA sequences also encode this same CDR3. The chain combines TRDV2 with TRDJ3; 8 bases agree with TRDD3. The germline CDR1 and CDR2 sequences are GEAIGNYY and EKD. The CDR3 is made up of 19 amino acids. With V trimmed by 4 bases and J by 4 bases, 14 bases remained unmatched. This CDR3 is CACDSVLGGVSWDTRQMFF. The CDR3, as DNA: TGTGCCTGTGATTCCGTACTGGGGGGAGTCTCATGGGACACCCGACAGATGTTTTTC.